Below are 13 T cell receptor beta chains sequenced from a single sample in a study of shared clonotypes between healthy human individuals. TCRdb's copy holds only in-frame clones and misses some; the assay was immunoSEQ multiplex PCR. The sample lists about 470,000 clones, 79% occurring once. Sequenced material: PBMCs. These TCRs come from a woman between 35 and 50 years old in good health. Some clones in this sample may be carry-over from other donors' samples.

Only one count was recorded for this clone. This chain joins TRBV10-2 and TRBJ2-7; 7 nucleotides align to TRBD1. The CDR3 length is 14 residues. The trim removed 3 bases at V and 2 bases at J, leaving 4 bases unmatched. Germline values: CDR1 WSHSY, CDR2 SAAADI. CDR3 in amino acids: CASSEGTATYEQYF. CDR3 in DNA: TGCGCCAGCAGTGAAGGGACAGCAACCTACGAGCAGTACTTC.

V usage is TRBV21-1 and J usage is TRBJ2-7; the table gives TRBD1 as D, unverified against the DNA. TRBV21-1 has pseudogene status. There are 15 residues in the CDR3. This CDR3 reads CASSRRTGKTYEQYF. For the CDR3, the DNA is TGTGCCAGCAGCAGGAGGACAGGGAAGACCTACGAGCAGTACTTC.

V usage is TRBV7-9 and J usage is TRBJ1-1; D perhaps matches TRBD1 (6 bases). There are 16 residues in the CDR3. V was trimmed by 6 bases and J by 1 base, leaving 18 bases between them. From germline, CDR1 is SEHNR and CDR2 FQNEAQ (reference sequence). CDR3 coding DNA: TGTGCCAGCAGGACTGGCAGGGGCGCAACGAACACTGAAGCTTTCTTT. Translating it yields CASRTGRGATNTEAFF.

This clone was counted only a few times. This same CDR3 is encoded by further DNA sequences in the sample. CDR3 coding DNA: TGTGCCAGCAGGAGGGGCGGGGGCGCGAACACCGGGGAGCTGTTTTTT. Translation: CASRRGGGANTGELFF. This chain links TRBV25-1 with TRBJ2-2, with a weak D call TRBD2 (7 bases). This CDR3 is built from 16 residues. Germline V CDR1 and CDR2: MGHDK, SYGVNS. V was clipped by 6 bases and J by 0 bases, with 14 bases between them.

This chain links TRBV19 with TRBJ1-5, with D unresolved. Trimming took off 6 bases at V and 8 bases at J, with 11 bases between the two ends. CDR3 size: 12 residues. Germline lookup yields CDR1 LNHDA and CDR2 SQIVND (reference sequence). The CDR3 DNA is TGTGCCAGTAGCCCTCTCGGGGAGCCCCAGCATTTT. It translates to CASSPLGEPQHF.

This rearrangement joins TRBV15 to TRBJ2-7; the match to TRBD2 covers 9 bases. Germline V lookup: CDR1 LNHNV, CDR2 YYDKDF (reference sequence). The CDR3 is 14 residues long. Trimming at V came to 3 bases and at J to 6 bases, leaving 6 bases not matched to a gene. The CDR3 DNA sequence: TGTGCCACCAGCAGGAGGGCGGGAGGGCTCGAGCAGTACTTC. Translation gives CATSRRAGGLEQYF.

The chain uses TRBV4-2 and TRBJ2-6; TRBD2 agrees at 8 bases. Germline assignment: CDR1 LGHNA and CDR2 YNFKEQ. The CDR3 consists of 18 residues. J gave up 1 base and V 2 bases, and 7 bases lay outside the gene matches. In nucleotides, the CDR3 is TGTGCCAGCAGCCAATCTGAGGGCGGGGGGTCTGGGGCCAACGTCCTGACTTTC. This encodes CASSQSEGGGSGANVLTF.

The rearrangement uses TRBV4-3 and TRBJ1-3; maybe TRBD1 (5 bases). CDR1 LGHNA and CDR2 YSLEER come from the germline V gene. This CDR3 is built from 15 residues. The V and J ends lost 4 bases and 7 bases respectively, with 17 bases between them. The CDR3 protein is CASSPPGGSGNTIYF. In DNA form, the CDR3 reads TGCGCCAGCAGCCCCCCCGGGGGGTCCGGTAACACCATATATTTT.

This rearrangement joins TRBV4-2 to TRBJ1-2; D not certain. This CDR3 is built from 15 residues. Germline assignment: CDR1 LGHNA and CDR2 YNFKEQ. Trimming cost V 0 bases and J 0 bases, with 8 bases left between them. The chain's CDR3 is CASSQERDTNYGYTF. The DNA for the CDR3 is TGTGCCAGCAGCCAAGAGAGGGATACTAACTATGGCTACACCTTC.

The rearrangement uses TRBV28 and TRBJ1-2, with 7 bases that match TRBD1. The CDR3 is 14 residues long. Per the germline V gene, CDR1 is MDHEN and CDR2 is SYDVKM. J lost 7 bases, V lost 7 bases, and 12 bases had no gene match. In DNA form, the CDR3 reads TGTGCCAGCAACCTCGACAGGGCCTGGGGTGGCTACACCTTC. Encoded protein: CASNLDRAWGGYTF.

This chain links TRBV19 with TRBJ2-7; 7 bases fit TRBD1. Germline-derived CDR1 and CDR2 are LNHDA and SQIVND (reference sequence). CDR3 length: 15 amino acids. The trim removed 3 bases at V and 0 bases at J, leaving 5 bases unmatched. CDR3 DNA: TGTGCCAGTAGTATCCGCAGGGACAGCTCCTACGAGCAGTACTTC. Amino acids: CASSIRRDSSYEQYF.

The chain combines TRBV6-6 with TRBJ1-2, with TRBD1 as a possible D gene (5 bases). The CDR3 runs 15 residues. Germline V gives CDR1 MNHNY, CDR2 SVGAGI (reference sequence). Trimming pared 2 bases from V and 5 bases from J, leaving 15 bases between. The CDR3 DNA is TGTGCCAGCAGTTACGGCAGGGCCTCCCTTTATGGCTACACCTTC. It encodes CASSYGRASLYGYTF.

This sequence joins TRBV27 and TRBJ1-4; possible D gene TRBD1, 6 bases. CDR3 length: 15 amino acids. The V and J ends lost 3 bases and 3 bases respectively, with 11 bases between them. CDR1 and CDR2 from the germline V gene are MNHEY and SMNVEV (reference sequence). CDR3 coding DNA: TGTGCCAGCAGTTTTCACGGGGGCCCTAATGAAAAACTGTTTTTT. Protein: CASSFHGGPNEKLFF.